This is a list of T cell receptor beta chains from one sample in a study of PD-1 blockade in classical Hodgkin lymphoma. The repertoire was sequenced with immunoSEQ multiplex PCR; TCRdb's copy has only in-frame clones and lacks some. The table lists about 2,100 clones, around 85% of them singletons. The source material was peripheral blood mononuclear cells (PBMCs), sampled at baseline. Source of these receptors: a human donor with classical Hodgkin lymphoma. CDR3s include the opening cysteine and the closing phenylalanine or tryptophan. Fields, in order: V gene, clone size, J gene, D gene, CDR3 DNA, CDR3 protein. A D gene is named only where the DNA matches it firmly. Rows give clone size only sometimes, using once, few, many, or a class for an expanded clone.

>TRBV7-2|NA|TRBJ1-5|NA
TGTGCCAGCAGCAACAGCCCGAATCAGCCCCAGCATTTT
CASSNSPNQPQHF
>TRBV2|NA|TRBJ2-1|NA
TGTGCCAGCAGTGACTGGACAGAGCAGTTCTTC
CASSDWTEQFF
>TRBV5-1|few|TRBJ2-5|NA
TGCGCCACTCAGAGGAGTAGTGGTGAAGAGACCCAGTACTTC
CATQRSSGEETQYF
>TRBV19|few|TRBJ2-1|TRBD2
TGTGCCACCCGGACTAGCGGGGGCAATGAGCAGTTCTTC
CATRTSGGNEQFF
>TRBV9|NA|TRBJ1-1|NA
TGTGCCAGCAGGGATCCAGGGTCGAACACTGAAGCTTTCTTT
CASRDPGSNTEAFF
>TRBV9|NA|TRBJ1-6|NA
TGTGCCAGCAGCGTAGGGGGGCTCGGTTCACCCCTCCACTTT
CASSVGGLGSPLHF
>TRBV19|NA|TRBJ1-2|NA
TGTGCCAGTAGTACGTGGGGGACTAACTATGGCTACACCTTC
CASSTWGTNYGYTF
>TRBV2|NA|TRBJ2-7|TRBD1
TGTGCCAGCAGTTCCGGGACAGACGAGCAGTACTTC
CASSSGTDEQYF
>TRBV5-1|NA|TRBJ1-4|NA
TGCGCCAGCAGCTTGGGAGGGTCGGATAATGAAAAACTGTTTTTT
CASSLGGSDNEKLFF
>TRBV29-1|NA|TRBJ2-1|NA
TGCAGCACAAGGGATTGGGCAGGGACCTACAATGAGCAGTTCTTC
CSTRDWAGTYNEQFF
>TRBV2|NA|TRBJ2-1|TRBD2
TGTGCCACCCTTAGCGGGAGTTATTACAATGAGCAGTTCTTC
CATLSGSYYNEQFF
>TRBV19|NA|TRBJ1-6|NA
TGTGCCAGTAGAAGGGTTGGCAGTGATAATTCACCCCTCCACTTT
CASRRVGSDNSPLHF
>TRBV7-9|few|TRBJ1-1|NA
TGTGCCAGCAGGCCCGGGGGGTTGGGCTACACTGAAGCTTTCTTT
CASRPGGLGYTEAFF
>TRBV29-1|NA|TRBJ1-5|NA
TGCAGCGCCGCCCCGGGGGGCAATCAGCCCCAGCATTTT
CSAAPGGNQPQHF
>TRBV19|NA|TRBJ1-1|NA
TGTGCCAGTAGTAGGTCCCAGGGAGTAAACACTGAAGCTTTCTTT
CASSRSQGVNTEAFF
>TRBV5-4|NA|TRBJ2-7|TRBD1
TGTGCCAGCAGCTTGGAAGGGACAGGGGCCTACGAGCAGTACTTC
CASSLEGTGAYEQYF
>TRBV2|NA|TRBJ2-7|TRBD2
TGTGCCAGCAGAGGCGCCCCGGGGACTAGCGGCTACGAGCAGTACTTC
CASRGAPGTSGYEQYF
>TRBV30|NA|TRBJ1-5|TRBD1
TGTGCCTGGAATGGACAGGGGCCCTTCGATCAGCCCCAGCATTTT
CAWNGQGPFDQPQHF
>TRBV27|NA|TRBJ2-1|TRBD1
TGTGCCAGCAGTTTCGACAGGGGAGGCGACAATGAGCAGTTCTTC
CASSFDRGGDNEQFF
>TRBV10-2|NA|TRBJ1-2|NA
TGCGCCAGCAGTGATCATTTCAGGCACGATCTCTATTCCTATGGCTACACCTTC
CASSDHFRHDLYSYGYTF
>TRBV7-7|NA|TRBJ1-1|TRBD1
TGTGCTAGCAGGGGGGGTAGGGACACTGAAGCTTTCTTT
CASRGGRDTEAFF
>TRBV13|NA|TRBJ1-1|TRBD1
TGTGCCAGCAGCCAACATACCCCGGACCGGGACAGGGCTGATGGAACGAACACTGAAGCTTTCTTT
CASSQHTPDRDRADGTNTEAFF
>TRBV19|NA|TRBJ2-3|TRBD1
TGTGCCAGCGGACAGGGCACAGATACGCAGTATTTT
CASGQGTDTQYF
>TRBV18|NA|TRBJ2-1|TRBD1
TGTGCCAGCTCACCGAGGGACAGGGGCGATGAGCAGTTCTTC
CASSPRDRGDEQFF
>TRBV11-3|NA|TRBJ2-1|TRBD2
TGTGCCAGCAGCTTAGCTAGCGGGGGATACAATGAGCAGTTCTTC
CASSLASGGYNEQFF
>TRBV7-2|NA|TRBJ1-3|NA
TGTGCCAGCAGCTTAGGTCTAGGGGTTGGGGGAAACACCATATATTTT
CASSLGLGVGGNTIYF
>TRBV7-3|NA|TRBJ2-1|TRBD2
TGTGCCAGCAGCACCATAGCGGGCACAACCTACAATGAGCAGTTCTTC
CASSTIAGTTYNEQFF
>TRBV10-1|few|TRBJ1-6|NA
TGCGCCAGCAAGCGGGGTTCACCCCTCCACTTT
CASKRGSPLHF
>TRBV5-1|NA|TRBJ1-2|NA
TGCGCCAGCAGCTTTGGGCCGGCTTATGGCTACACCTTC
CASSFGPAYGYTF